The present entry profiles one TCR beta chain with its context. As yet, its antigen is unknown. Individual cDNA molecules (in the library) carried attached unique molecular identifiers. Original handling: Sample TCR totals centred on a median of roughly 96,000, ranging about 20,000 to 750,000. One entry per CDR3 protein, called by TCRdb with MiXCR from the RACE reads. These V and J calls rely on TCRdb rather than the paper's analysis. The table lists 130,000 or so distinct CDR3 sequences, around 8.3% of them singletons. These data are taken from a study of human T cells and chemical hapten exposure. Findings and caveats of the study: After DPC sensitization, TCRs above 1 in 1000 frequency showed no change.

Time point of the sample: healthy volunteer bleed at 2 weeks. Total RNA came from unfractionated whole blood. V was trimmed by 0 bases and J by 7 bases, leaving 13 bases between them. Germline V gives CDR1 ENHRY, CDR2 SYGVKD. The CDR3 is made up of 15 amino acids. This TCR came from a male donor in good health. Some clones in this sample may be carry-over from other donors' samples. The chain carries TRBV10-3 and TRBJ2-1; D is perhaps TRBD2 (5 bases). The sample taken for sequencing was whole blood. DNA of the CDR3: TGTGCCATCAGTGAGTCGAGGTTAGCGACAAATGAGCAGTTCTTC. Residues: CAISESRLATNEQFF.